A single sample is the source of the 9 T cell receptor beta chains below, sequenced in a study of cytomegalovirus exposure and HLA in healthy donors. Profiled with immunoSEQ multiplex PCR; TCRdb holds only in-frame clones, not every one. There are around 150,000 clones in the sample; 86% occur only once, and approximately 2% lies in the top ten. The sequencing sample was made of PBMCs. The receptors stem from a woman under 30 in good health and CMV-seronegative.

The rearrangement uses TRBV7-6 and TRBJ2-1; 11 nucleotides agree with TRBD2. The germline V gene has CDR1 SGHVS and CDR2 FNYEAQ. CDR3 length equals 16 residues. The J segment lost 4 bases and the V segment lost 4 bases, leaving 6 bases of the junction unmatched. The CDR3 region has the DNA TGTGCCAGCAGCTCGCTACTAGCGGGGGTTTACAATGAGCAGTTCTTC. This codes for CASSSLLAGVYNEQFF. Using reference TRBV7-6 and TRBJ2-1 for the parts outside the CDR3, the full variable domain is GAGVSQSPRYKVTKRGQDVALRCDPISGHVSLYWYRQALGQGPEFLTYFNYEAQQDKSGLPNDRFSAERPEGSISTLTIQRTEQRDSAMYRCASSSLLAGVYNEQFFGPGTRLTVL.

The J gene is TRBJ2-1, the V gene TRBV5-1, with 8 bases that match TRBD1. The germline V gene encodes CDR1 SGHRS and CDR2 YFSETQ. CDR3 length: 13 residues. The ends lost 7 bases at V and 1 base at J; junction bases unmatched: 1. The CDR3: CASRQGSYNEQFF. CDR3 nucleotides: TGCGCCAGCCGACAGGGGTCCTACAATGAGCAGTTCTTC. The variable domain in full, completed from reference TRBV5-1 and TRBJ2-1, reads KAGVTQTPRYLIKTRGQQVTLSCSPISGHRSVSWYQQTPGQGLQFLFEYFSETQRNKGNFPGRFSGRQFSNSRSEMNVSTLELGDSALYLCASRQGSYNEQFFGPGTRLTVL.

This clone was detected only a few times. V and J are TRBV5-6 and TRBJ1-2; D might be TRBD1 (6 bases). CDR1 and CDR2 (germline): SGHDT, YYEEEE. The length of the CDR3 is 13 residues. V lost 3 bases and J 2 bases, leaving 8 bases between the germline ends. The CDR3, as DNA: TGTGCCAGCAGCTCGACAGGAAACTATGGCTACACCTTC. Amino acid sequence: CASSSTGNYGYTF.

The CDR3 bases are TGTGCCAGCACTTCTACCTACAGGGCCTCTAGCAATCAGCCCCAGCATTTT. Translated, it gives CASTSTYRASSNQPQHF. V gene TRBV7-9 combines with J gene TRBJ1-5, with D tentatively TRBD1 (6 bases). V was clipped by 7 bases and J by 0 bases, with 19 bases between them. Per germline, CDR1 SEHNR and CDR2 FQNEAQ (reference sequence). The CDR3 is 17 amino acids.

CDR3 sequence reads: CASSEASGGRHNEQFF. DNA for the CDR3: TGTGCCAGCAGTGAAGCTAGCGGGGGGCGACACAATGAGCAGTTCTTC. J is TRBJ2-1 and V is TRBV2, with 10 bases aligning to TRBD2. The germline gives CDR1 SNHLY, CDR2 FYNNEI. CDR3 length: 16 residues. After removal of 0 bases from V and 5 bases from J, the junction contained 4 bases not matched to a gene. The complete variable domain, with remaining parts taken from reference TRBV2 and TRBJ2-1, reads EPEVTQTPSHQVTQMGQEVILRCVPISNHLYFYWYRQILGQKVEFLVSFYNNEISEKSEIFDDQFSVERPDGSNFTLKIRSTKLEDSAMYFCASSEASGGRHNEQFFGPGTRLTVL.

The chain recombines TRBV18 with TRBJ1-1; D is unclear. CDR3 length: 12 residues. In germline, CDR1 is KGHSH, CDR2 LQKENI. The V and J ends lost 3 bases and 1 base respectively, with 3 bases between them. The chain's CDR3 is CASSPRNTEAFF. The DNA of the CDR3 is TGTGCCAGCTCACCCAGGAACACTGAAGCTTTCTTT.

V is TRBV6-5 and J is TRBJ2-1, with D possibly matching TRBD1 (6 bases). V was pared by 11 bases and J by 8 bases, with 16 bases between. The CDR3 is 12 residues long. In germline, CDR1 is MNHEY, CDR2 SVGAGI. The CDR3 DNA reads TGTGCCTCGCGACAGGATGGGGATGAGCAGTTCTTC. Translating it yields CASRQDGDEQFF.

This chain links TRBV14 with TRBJ2-3, with a weak D call TRBD2 (5 bases). Germline assignment: CDR1 SGHDN and CDR2 FVKESK. Trimming left V 1 base short and J 5 bases short, with 13 bases between. The CDR3 covers 15 residues. The DNA of the CDR3 is TGTGCCAGCAGCCAAGCTACCTTACGGGGAGATACGCAGTATTTT. It codes for CASSQATLRGDTQYF.

The chain combines TRBV7-6 with TRBJ2-3, with D unclear. The CDR3 runs 13 residues. V dropped 5 bases and J dropped 0 bases, with 6 bases sitting between them. Germline V lookup: CDR1 SGHVS, CDR2 FNYEAQ. The CDR3 here is CASSPSSTDTQYF. CDR3 coding DNA: TGTGCCAGCAGCCCCTCTAGCACAGATACGCAGTATTTT.